This record covers a single T cell receptor (delta chain). As a fraction of the sample, this clone is medium-sized (0.01 to 0.1%). No cognate antigen has been identified for it. No much larger clone is present one base from it, and per-base qualities are unavailable. Receptor libraries were prepared by 5' RACE. Sequenced using an Illumina MiSeq. TCRdb reprocessed the public reads with the caller CATT; rows with the same DNA were merged afterwards. Recorded for this sample are 2,000 to 3,000 delta-chain clones; approximately 30% of them occurred a single time. The ten largest clones represent around 17% of the sample. From the cysteine up to the phenylalanine, the CDR3 has a length of 17 residues. Solely the CDR3 DNA is kept, with 51 bases framed from the first base. The germline V gene supplies CDR1 GEAIGNYY and CDR2 EKD. Germline trimming: 3 bases from V, 5 bases from J; junction bases outside gene matches: 11.

These data belong to a study of delta chain sequences of gamma delta T cells (dated by TCRdb to 2015 to 2018). The source material was either unsorted cells or a sorted T cell fraction (not recorded which). The clonotype was recovered from a human donor in good health. The rearrangement joined TRDV2 to TRDJ1; 13 bases in between match TRDD3. The CDR3 protein: CACDAVLGDTNRDKLIF. In nucleotide form, the sequence is TGTGCCTGTGACGCAGTACTGGGGGATACGAATCGGGATAAACTCATCTTT.